This T cell receptor (beta chain) was observed in a study of T-cell reconstitution after alpha-beta-depleted transplantation in children. This clonotype was counted between two and nine times. Trimming removed 3 bases at V and 0 bases at J, with 8 bases between. The CDR3 length is 14 residues. Germline CDR1 reads SGHRS; CDR2 reads YFSETQ. It was with unique molecular identifiers that the TCRbeta library was prepared. TCRdb independently ran MiXCR on the PCR reads; one entry per CDR3 protein. The sample contains about 360,000 distinct CDR3 sequences, less than 15% of which appear only once. Source: PBMCs, taken from the stem cell graft. This clonotype was obtained from a human donor who donated a stem cell graft to a child with Fanconi anemia. This chain joins TRBV5-1 and TRBJ2-3; unclear D gene. As DNA, the CDR3 is TGCGCCAGCAGCTCGGAGACTAGCACAGATACGCAGTATTTT. Protein: CASSSETSTDTQYF.